The present T cell receptor beta chain was sequenced within a study of T cells in localized non-small cell lung cancer. Study-wide results and caveats: Analysis by sequencing included only one tumor region, so heterogeneity remains possible. Tumor trailed uninvolved adjacent lung in T cell clonality, which peaked there. When the top 100 tumor clones were examined, a median approximately 60 of them also appeared in the adjacent lung, which was paired and uninvolved.

The V gene lost 0 bases and the J gene lost 6 bases, with 15 bases spanning the gap. The CDR3 length is 16 residues. Germline V gene sequence: CDR1 SGDLS, CDR2 YYNGEE. As for this clone: Its target is not known.

TCRdb's copy holds only in-frame clones and misses some; the assay was immunoSEQ multiplex PCR. The sample contains tens of thousands of clones, about 83% of which appear only once. The sequencing used peripheral blood, collected before any cancer treatment. This sequence joins TRBV9 and TRBJ2-2, with D possibly matching TRBD1 (6 bases). This clonotype was sampled from a woman between 35 and 75 years old with stage I lung adenocarcinoma. CDR3 sequence: CASSVGVGARAGELFF. The CDR3 DNA sequence: TGTGCCAGCAGCGTAGGGGTGGGGGCCCGAGCCGGGGAGCTGTTTTTT.